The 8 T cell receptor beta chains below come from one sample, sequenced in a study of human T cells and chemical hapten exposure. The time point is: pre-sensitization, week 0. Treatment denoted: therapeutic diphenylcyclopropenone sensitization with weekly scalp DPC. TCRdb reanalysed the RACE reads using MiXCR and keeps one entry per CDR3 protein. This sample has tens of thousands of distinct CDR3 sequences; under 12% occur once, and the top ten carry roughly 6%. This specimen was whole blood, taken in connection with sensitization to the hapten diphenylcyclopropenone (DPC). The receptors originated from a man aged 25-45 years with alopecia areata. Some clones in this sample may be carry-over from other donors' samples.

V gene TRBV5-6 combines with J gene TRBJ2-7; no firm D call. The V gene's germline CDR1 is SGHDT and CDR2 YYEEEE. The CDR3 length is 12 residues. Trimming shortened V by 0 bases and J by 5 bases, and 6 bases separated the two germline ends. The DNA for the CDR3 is TGTGCCAGCAGCTTGGGGAAAAACGAGCAGTACGTC. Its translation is CASSLGKNEQYV.

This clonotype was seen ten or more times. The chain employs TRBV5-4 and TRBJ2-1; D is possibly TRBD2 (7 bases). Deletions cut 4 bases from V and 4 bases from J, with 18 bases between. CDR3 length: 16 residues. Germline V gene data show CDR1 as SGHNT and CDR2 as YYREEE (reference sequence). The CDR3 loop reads CASSPPMRGGYNEQFF. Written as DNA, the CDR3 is TGTGCCAGCAGCCCCCCCATGAGGGGGGGTTACAATGAGCAGTTCTTC.

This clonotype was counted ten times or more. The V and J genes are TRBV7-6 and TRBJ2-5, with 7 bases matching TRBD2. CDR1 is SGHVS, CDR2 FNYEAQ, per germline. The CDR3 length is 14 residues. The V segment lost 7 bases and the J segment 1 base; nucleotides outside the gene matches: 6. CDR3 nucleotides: TGTGCCAGCAAGCCGAGCGGGGTCCAAGAGACCCAGTACTTC. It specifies CASKPSGVQETQYF.

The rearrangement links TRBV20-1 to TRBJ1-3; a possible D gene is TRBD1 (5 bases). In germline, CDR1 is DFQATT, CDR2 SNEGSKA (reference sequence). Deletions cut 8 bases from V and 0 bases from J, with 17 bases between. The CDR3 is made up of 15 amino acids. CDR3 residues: CSFRDSAASGNTIYF. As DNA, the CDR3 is TGCAGTTTCCGCGACAGCGCAGCCTCTGGAAACACCATATATTTT.

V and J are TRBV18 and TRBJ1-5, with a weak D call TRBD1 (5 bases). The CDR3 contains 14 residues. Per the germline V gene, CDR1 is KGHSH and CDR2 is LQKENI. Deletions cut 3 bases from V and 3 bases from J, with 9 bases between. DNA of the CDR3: TGTGCCAGCTCACCGGGGGGAACCAATCAGCCCCAGCATTTT. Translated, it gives CASSPGGTNQPQHF. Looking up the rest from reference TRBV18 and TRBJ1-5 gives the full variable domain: NAGVMQNPRHLVRRRGQEARLRCSPMKGHSHVYWYRQLPEEGLKFMVYLQKENIIDESGMPKERFSAEFPKEGPSILRIQQVVRGDSAAYFCASSPGGTNQPQHFGDGTRLSIL.

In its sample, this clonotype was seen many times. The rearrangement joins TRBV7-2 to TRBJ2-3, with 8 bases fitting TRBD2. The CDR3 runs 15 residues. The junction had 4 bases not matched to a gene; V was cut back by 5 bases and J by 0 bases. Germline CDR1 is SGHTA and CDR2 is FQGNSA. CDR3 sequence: CASSGGGFSTDTQYF. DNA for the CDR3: TGTGCCAGCAGCGGCGGGGGGTTTAGCACAGATACGCAGTATTTT.

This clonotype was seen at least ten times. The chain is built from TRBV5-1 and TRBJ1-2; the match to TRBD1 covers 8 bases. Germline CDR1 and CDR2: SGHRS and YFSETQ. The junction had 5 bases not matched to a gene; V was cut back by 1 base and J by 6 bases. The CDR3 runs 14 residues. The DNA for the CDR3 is TGCGCCAGCAGCTTGACGGGACAGGTCAATGGCTACACCTTC. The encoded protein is CASSLTGQVNGYTF.

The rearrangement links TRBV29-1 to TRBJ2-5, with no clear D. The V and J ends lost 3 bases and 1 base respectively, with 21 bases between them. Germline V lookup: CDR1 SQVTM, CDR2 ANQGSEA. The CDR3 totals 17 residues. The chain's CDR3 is CSVDSLGIRQSQETQYF. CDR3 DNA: TGCAGCGTTGACTCCTTGGGTATAAGGCAGTCCCAAGAGACCCAGTACTTC.